The 2 T cell receptor beta chains in this list originate from one sample, sequenced in a study of siplizumab effects on memory and regulatory T cells. Generated by immunoSEQ multiplex PCR, the TCRdb table keeps only in-frame clones and is missing some. This table has some 100,000 clones, around 92% appearing once. The sequenced sample consisted of CD4+ T cells sorted from blood. The source is a human donor in good health. Some clones in this sample may be carry-over from other donors' samples.

This chain joins TRBV5-4 and TRBJ2-6; D unresolved. CDR3 length: 15 residues. Trimming cost V 4 bases and J 5 bases, with 13 bases left between them. CDR1 and CDR2 (germline): SGHNT, YYREEE (reference sequence). In DNA form, the CDR3 reads TGTGCCAGCAGCAGGTTACAAAGTCGGGCCAACGTCCTGACTTTC. Translated, it gives CASSRLQSRANVLTF.

The rearrangement uses TRBV6-5 and TRBJ1-4; unclear D gene. Per germline, CDR1 MNHEY and CDR2 SVGAGI. The CDR3 has 14 residues. Deletions cut 7 bases from V and 1 base from J, with 10 bases between. In DNA form, the CDR3 reads TGTGCCAGCACCCTCAAGGGAACTAATGAAAAACTGTTTTTT. Encoded protein: CASTLKGTNEKLFF.